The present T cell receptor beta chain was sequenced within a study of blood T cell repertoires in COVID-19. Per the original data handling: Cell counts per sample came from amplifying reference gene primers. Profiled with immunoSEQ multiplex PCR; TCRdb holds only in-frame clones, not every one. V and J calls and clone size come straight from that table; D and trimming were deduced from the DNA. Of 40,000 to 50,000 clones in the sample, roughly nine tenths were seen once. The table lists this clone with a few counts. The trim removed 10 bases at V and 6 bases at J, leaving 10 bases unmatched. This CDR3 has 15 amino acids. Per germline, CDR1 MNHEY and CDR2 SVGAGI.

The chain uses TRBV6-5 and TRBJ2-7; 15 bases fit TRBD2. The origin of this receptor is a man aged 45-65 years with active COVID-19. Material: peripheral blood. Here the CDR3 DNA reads TGTGCCACTCTCGGACTAGCGGGAGGGATGGGCGAGCAGTACTTC. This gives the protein CATLGLAGGMGEQYF.